A single sample gave rise to the 30 T cell receptor beta chains below, sequenced in a study of vaccination effects on CD4 cells after COVID-19. Viral peptide pools were used in the ViraFEST assay to expand antigen-specific CD4+ T cells, and sequencing came afterward. Subsequent to roughly 9 days of culture, CD4+ T cells were isolated. Assay: immunoSEQ multiplex PCR; the TCRdb copy retains only in-frame clones and omits some. The sample includes 45,000 to 65,000 clones, 75% to 90% of them seen just once. For these receptors, no antigen is known. Source: CD4+ T cells from PBMCs cultured with HCoV-229E spike peptides, taken before COVID-19 vaccination. These receptor sequences come from a human donor who received a COVID-19 vaccine.

This sequence joins TRBV5-1 and TRBJ2-5, with D maybe TRBD1 (6 bases). V was shortened by 5 bases and J by 5 bases, with 19 bases between the two germline ends. Looked up from germline, CDR1 is SGHRS and CDR2 is YFSETQ. CDR3 length: 15 amino acids. CDR3 region: CASSLVPTGFETQYF. The CDR3 DNA follows: TGCGCCAGCAGTTTAGTACCTACAGGGTTTGAGACCCAGTACTTC.

This rearrangement joins TRBV5-1 to TRBJ2-2; D gene ambiguous. The CDR3 length is 13 residues. Germline V lookup: CDR1 SGHRS, CDR2 YFSETQ. Between the trimmed V and J ends, which lost 4 bases and 0 bases, there was a span of 4 bases. The CDR3 sequence: CASSNTNTGELFF. The CDR3 coding sequence is TGCGCCAGCAGCAATACGAACACCGGGGAGCTGTTTTTT.

V and J are TRBV6-5 and TRBJ2-5; D is ambiguous. V was clipped by 7 bases and J by 0 bases, with 6 bases between them. The CDR3 has 12 amino acids. Germline CDR1 MNHEY, CDR2 SVGAGI. CDR3 coding DNA: TGTGCCAGCAATAACCACCAAGAGACCCAGTACTTC. This encodes CASNNHQETQYF.

The V call is TRBV7-2, the J call TRBJ1-2, with D possibly TRBD1 on 6 matching bases. The CDR3 is 14 amino acids. In germline, CDR1 is SGHTA, CDR2 FQGNSA. With 3 bases removed from V and 8 bases from J, the gap between germline ends came to 16 bases. CDR3 protein: CASSFANRERGYTF. Written as DNA, the CDR3 is TGTGCCAGCAGCTTCGCTAACAGGGAACGGGGCTACACCTTC.

This chain joins TRBV9 and TRBJ2-3; 9 bases fit TRBD2. Germline assignment: CDR1 SGDLS and CDR2 YYNGEE. The CDR3 consists of 16 residues. V gave up 0 bases and J gave up 0 bases; unmatched junction bases: 2. CDR3 loop: CASSVGLAASTDTQYF. In DNA, the CDR3 is TGTGCCAGCAGCGTAGGACTAGCGGCTAGCACAGATACGCAGTATTTT.

The chain links TRBV5-3 to TRBJ2-7; 7 nucleotides align to TRBD1. TRBV5-3 is an open reading frame, and its role is uncertain. The V segment lost 6 bases and the J segment 2 bases; nucleotides outside the gene matches: 8. The CDR3 covers 14 residues. CDR3: CARIRGGVPYEQYV. The CDR3 coding sequence is TGTGCCAGAATTCGAGGGGGCGTACCCTACGAGCAGTACGTC.

The rearrangement links TRBV28 to TRBJ2-2, with 8 bases identical to TRBD1. V dropped 7 bases and J dropped 7; count of bases not matched to a gene: 11. This CDR3 is built from 15 residues. Per germline, CDR1 MDHEN and CDR2 SYDVKM. The CDR3 protein is CASTRPGQGGGELFF. CDR3 in DNA: TGTGCCAGCACTCGCCCCGGACAGGGAGGCGGGGAGCTGTTTTTT. The whole variable domain, remainder taken from reference TRBV28 and TRBJ2-2, is DVKVTQSSRYLVKRTGEKVFLECVQDMDHENMFWYRQDPGLGLRLIYFSYDVKMKEKGDIPEGYSVSREKKERFSLILESASTNQTSMYLCASTRPGQGGGELFFGEGSRLTVL.

V gene TRBV5-5 combines with J gene TRBJ1-2, with D possibly TRBD1 on 6 matching bases. Germline CDR1 reads SGHKS; CDR2 reads YYEKEE (reference sequence). Trimming took off 4 bases at V and 0 bases at J, with 13 bases between the two ends. The length of the CDR3 is 15 residues. CDR3 sequence reads: CASSPIGGTNYGYTF. The CDR3 DNA reads TGTGCCAGCAGCCCGATAGGGGGGACTAACTATGGCTACACCTTC.

The rearrangement uses TRBV12-5 and TRBJ2-6, with unresolved D. Trimming took off 6 bases at V and 1 base at J, with 4 bases between the two ends. This CDR3 is 13 amino acids long. The V gene's germline CDR1 is LGHNT and CDR2 FRNRAP. CDR3 DNA: TGTGCTAGTGGCCCGTCTGGGGCCAACGTCCTGACTTTC. Encoded protein: CASGPSGANVLTF.

The chain links TRBV5-1 to TRBJ1-4; D not resolved. Between the trimmed V and J ends, which lost 4 bases and 0 bases, there was a span of 7 bases. Germline V gene lookup returns CDR1 SGHRS and CDR2 YFSETQ. There are 14 residues in the CDR3. The CDR3 loop is CASSRAATNEKLFF. The CDR3 DNA follows: TGCGCCAGCAGCCGGGCAGCAACTAATGAAAAACTGTTTTTT.

This clone was counted only a few times. The chain is built from TRBV21-1 and TRBJ2-7; TRBD1 is the table's D call and was not checked against the DNA. TRBV21-1 is assigned pseudogene status. This CDR3 region has 14 residues. The DNA for the CDR3 is TGTGCCAGCAGCAAGGGACAGACAGGCTACGAGCAGTACGTC. Translating gives CASSKGQTGYEQYV.

J is TRBJ2-3 and V is TRBV6-1; tentatively, D is TRBD1 (7 bases). Germline V gene sequence: CDR1 MNHNS, CDR2 SASEGT. The V and J ends lost 0 bases and 4 bases respectively, with 17 bases between them. The CDR3 sequence is 17 residues long. The DNA for the CDR3 is TGTGCCAGCAGTGAAGCTTTACCGGGCAGGGGGGCAGATACGCAGTATTTT. Translated: CASSEALPGRGADTQYF.

The chain uses TRBV4-3 and TRBJ1-1, with D tentatively TRBD1 (5 bases). CDR3 length equals 14 residues. V lost 4 bases, J lost 5 bases, and 14 bases lay in between. Germline assignment: CDR1 LGHNA and CDR2 YSLEER. This CDR3 is CASSRSGPETEAFF. CDR3 DNA: TGCGCCAGCAGCCGCTCGGGGCCCGAAACTGAAGCTTTCTTT.

The rearrangement links TRBV6-5 to TRBJ2-7; 8 bases agree with TRBD2. The germline V gene encodes CDR1 MNHEY and CDR2 SVGAGI. The CDR3 extends over 14 amino acids. V lost 6 bases and J lost 0; bases outside the gene matches: 4. DNA of the CDR3: TGTGCCAGCAGGGGCCGGGGGGGCTCCTACGAGCAGTACGTC. Residues: CASRGRGGSYEQYV.

This clone was detected a few times. DNA of the CDR3: TGTGCCAGCAGTTACGGGCCAGACCTTGGCTACACCTTC. Amino acids: CASSYGPDLGYTF. The chain is built from TRBV6-2 or TRBV6-3 and TRBJ1-2, with D hard to call. Trimming removed 2 bases from V and 7 bases from J, with 11 bases in between. The germline CDR1 and CDR2 sequences are MNHEY and SVGEGT. The CDR3 is made up of 13 amino acids.

The chain uses TRBV5-1 and TRBJ1-4; 7 bases align to TRBD1. The CDR3 is 14 amino acids. Germline loops: CDR1 SGHRS, CDR2 YFSETQ. The ends lost 3 bases at V and 4 bases at J; junction bases unmatched: 3. CDR3 bases: TGCGCCAGCAGCTGGGGGGACAGTAATGAAAAACTGTTTTTT. Translating gives CASSWGDSNEKLFF.

The rearrangement uses TRBV5-1 and TRBJ2-2; D ambiguous. CDR3 size: 14 residues. CDR1 SGHRS and CDR2 YFSETQ come from the germline V gene. V was clipped by 7 bases and J by 0 bases, with 10 bases between them. The CDR3 sequence: CASLTTPNTGELFF. In nucleotides, the CDR3 is TGCGCCAGCCTTACCACCCCGAACACCGGGGAGCTGTTTTTT.

The V and J genes are TRBV9 and TRBJ2-2; no clear D gene. Germline CDR1 is SGDLS and CDR2 is YYNGEE. V dropped 4 bases and J dropped 0 bases, with 16 bases sitting between them. The CDR3 length is 17 residues. The CDR3 nucleotides are TGTGCCAGCAGCCGTAGTTGGTCCGGCACGAACACCGGGGAGCTGTTTTTT. Protein product: CASSRSWSGTNTGELFF. The variable domain in full, with the rest retrieved from reference TRBV9 and TRBJ2-2, is DSGVTQTPKHLITATGQRVTLRCSPRSGDLSVYWYQQSLDQGLQFLIQYYNGEERAKGNILERFSAQQFPDLHSELNLSSLELGDSALYFCASSRSWSGTNTGELFFGEGSRLTVL.

The CDR3 DNA follows: TGTGCCAGCCCCACGTGGAGCGGCCAAGAGACCCAGTACTTC. Its protein is CASPTWSGQETQYF. This rearrangement joins TRBV5-8 to TRBJ2-5; a weak D match, TRBD2 (5 bases). The CDR3 is 14 residues long. CDR1 and CDR2 (germline): SGHTS, YDEGEE. V lost 7 bases and J lost 1, with 14 bases in between.

The V gene is TRBV6-6, the J gene TRBJ2-2, with 8 bases that match TRBD1. Trimming cost V 8 bases and J 6 bases; bases outside gene matches: 14. CDR1 is MNHNY, CDR2 SVGAGI, per germline (reference sequence). The CDR3 runs to 16 residues. The DNA of the CDR3 is TGTGCCAGCGGGCCTCGGATGCAGGGGGCCTCCGGGGAGCTGTTTTTT. Translating it yields CASGPRMQGASGELFF.

V is TRBV5-1 and J is TRBJ2-3, with 9 bases aligning to TRBD2. Germline V gene lookup returns CDR1 SGHRS and CDR2 YFSETQ. CDR3 length: 16 amino acids. The ends lost 3 bases at V and 3 bases at J; junction bases unmatched: 8. CDR3 in amino acids: CASSSGAGGRTDTQYF. In DNA form, the CDR3 reads TGCGCCAGCAGCTCTGGGGCGGGGGGGCGGACAGATACGCAGTATTTT.

The chain employs TRBV3-1 (or the pseudogene TRBV3-2) and TRBJ2-1; D gene uncertain. The CDR3 consists of 13 residues. Deletions cut 0 bases from V and 4 bases from J, with 4 bases between. The germline V gene encodes CDR1 LGHDT and CDR2 YNNKEL (reference sequence). The CDR3 bases are TGTGCCAGCAGCCAAGATCCGTACAATGAGCAGTTCTTC. This gives the protein CASSQDPYNEQFF.

V and J are TRBV29-1 and TRBJ2-3; TRBD1 is a possible D gene (5 bases). Germline V lookup: CDR1 SQVTM, CDR2 ANQGSEA. V was clipped by 3 bases and J by 5 bases, with 12 bases between them. CDR3 length equals 13 residues. CDR3 nucleotides: TGCAGCGTTGATCTCAGGGTAGTAGATACGCAGTATTTT. Encoded protein: CSVDLRVVDTQYF.

The chain carries TRBV5-1 and TRBJ2-3, with TRBD1 matching 7 bases. Germline CDR1 SGHRS, CDR2 YFSETQ. V was pared by 9 bases and J by 4 bases, with 11 bases of the junction left unmatched. This CDR3 is 14 amino acids long. CDR3 DNA sequence: TGCGCCACCAAGGTGACAGGGCAGGCAGATACGCAGTATTTT. This translates into CATKVTGQADTQYF.

J is TRBJ2-6 and V is TRBV5-1; the D is unclear. Germline CDR1 reads SGHRS; CDR2 reads YFSETQ. Trimming cost V 0 bases and J 0 bases, with 13 bases left between them. The CDR3 extends over 18 amino acids. The CDR3 DNA is TGCGCCAGCAGCTTGGTGGCAGCCGCCTACTCTGGGGCCAACGTCCTGACTTTC. Its protein is CASSLVAAAYSGANVLTF.

The rearrangement uses TRBV19 and TRBJ1-5, with 9 bases identical to TRBD1. V shed 5 bases and J 0 bases; nucleotides not matched to a gene: 11. Germline values: CDR1 LNHDA, CDR2 SQIVND (reference sequence). The CDR3 is 18 amino acids. The CDR3 DNA reads TGTGCCAGTAGTTCGCGGGGACAGGGCTATTATAGCAATCAGCCCCAGCATTTT. It specifies CASSSRGQGYYSNQPQHF.

This rearrangement joins TRBV30 to TRBJ1-6, with D possibly matching TRBD1 (6 bases). V was shortened by 3 bases and J by 10 bases, with 13 bases between the two germline ends. The germline V gene encodes CDR1 GTSNPN and CDR2 SVGIG (reference sequence). The CDR3 length is 13 residues. CDR3 DNA: TGTGCCTGGAGACAGGGAGGTGCCTCACCCCTCCACTTT. This sequence encodes CAWRQGGASPLHF. Filled out from reference TRBV30 and TRBJ1-6, the complete variable domain reads SQTIHQWPATLVQPVGSPLSLECTVEGTSNPNLYWYRQAAGRGLQLLFYSVGIGQISSEVPQNLSASRPQDRQFILSSKKLLLSDSGFYLCAWRQGGASPLHFGNGTRLTVT.

V and J are TRBV29-1 and TRBJ2-1; D remains ambiguous. CDR1 and CDR2 (germline): SQVTM, ANQGSEA. Between the trimmed V and J ends, which lost 4 bases and 5 bases, there was a span of 15 bases. This CDR3 contains 14 residues. In DNA, the CDR3 is TGCAGCGTTGTTGGCGGAAGCCTAAACAATGAGCAGTTCTTC. Its translation is CSVVGGSLNNEQFF.

The rearrangement links TRBV7-3 to TRBJ1-2, with TRBD1 as a possible D gene (5 bases). CDR1 is SGHTA and CDR2 is FQGTGA in the germline V gene. V was shortened by 5 bases and J by 2 bases, with 9 bases between the two germline ends. The CDR3 consists of 13 residues. This CDR3 reads CASSTGRNYGYTF. As DNA, the CDR3 is TGTGCCAGCAGCACAGGCAGGAACTATGGCTACACCTTC.

The count of this clone is one. Here the CDR3 reads CASSVSADTQYF. CDR3 in DNA: TGTGCCAGCAGCGTGAGCGCAGATACGCAGTATTTT. This chain uses TRBV9 with TRBJ2-3; D not resolved. Germline V gives CDR1 SGDLS, CDR2 YYNGEE. V dropped 2 bases and J dropped 4 bases, with 5 bases sitting between them. This CDR3 region has 12 residues.